This T cell receptor beta chain derives from a study of human T cells and chemical hapten exposure. Across the study: Small differences in pooled library volume mainly drove the variation in TCR yields per sample.

In its sample, this clonotype was seen many times. Germline values: CDR1 SGHTA, CDR2 FQGTGA. The CDR3 covers 16 residues. The V segment lost 1 base and the J segment 0 bases; nucleotides outside the gene matches: 1. TCRdb reprocessed the RACE reads with MiXCR, giving one entry per CDR3 protein. The table includes about 380,000 distinct CDR3 sequences, roughly 4.8% detected once. The sample's time point: patch test 1, 2 weeks after DPC sensitization. The treatment is: therapeutic diphenylcyclopropenone sensitization with weekly scalp DPC. This clonotype originated in a woman in her fifties or sixties with alopecia areata. Some clones in this sample may be carry-over from other donors' samples. This material consisted of whole blood, taken in connection with sensitization to the hapten diphenylcyclopropenone (DPC). V and J are TRBV7-3 and TRBJ2-1; 9 bases line up with TRBD2. The CDR3 loop is CASSLRAGGSYNEQFF. In DNA form, the CDR3 reads TGTGCCAGCAGCTTAAGAGCGGGGGGCTCCTACAATGAGCAGTTCTTC.